The TCR beta chain under discussion was sequenced for a study of B cell selection in AIRE deficiency. Study-level results: Roughly 28% of healthy-shared Treg TCRbeta sequences appeared in patient Tconv cells. Shared Treg sequences had shorter CDR3s, biased toward rearrangements with few non-templated insertions. Healthy Tconv contained around two fifths of shared healthy Treg sequences; only TCRbeta sequenced.

Conventional CD4 T cells were sorted as CD4+CD127+ cells. Method: immunoSEQ multiplex PCR; TCRdb's copy keeps in-frame clones and lacks some. The data show about 24,000 clones, with approximately 97% seen just once and 0.2% to 0.25% held by the top ten. Concerning this clone: Its antigen remains unidentified.

Trimming shortened V by 4 bases and J by 4 bases, and 16 bases separated the two germline ends. This CDR3 contains 15 residues. Germline CDR1 and CDR2: LGHNA and YSLEER. The rearrangement joins TRBV4-3 to TRBJ2-5; D tentatively fits TRBD1 or TRBD2 (6 bases each). Specimen: conventional CD4+ T cells sorted from PBMCs. The sequence derives from a human donor with AIRE deficiency. The DNA of the CDR3 is TGCGCCAGCAGCCGGGTCCCCGGGGGCGGAGAGACCCAGTACTTC. It specifies CASSRVPGGGETQYF.